The 2 T cell receptor beta chains below come from one sample, sequenced in a study of beta chain features in type 1 diabetes. Study conclusions and caveats: Shorter TCRB CDR3s, moderately but significantly so, marked every one of the four CD4+ subsets in Type 1 diabetes patients.

Their antigens remain unidentified. Of the isolated RNA, all was reverse transcribed, and so the sequenced material was expressed TCRB transcripts. Sequencing was performed with immunoSEQ multiplex PCR; in TCRdb, only in-frame clones are kept and a portion is missing. The sample has hundreds of thousands of clones, roughly 13% seen once. Sequences were obtained from naive CD4+ T cells from blood. The origin of the receptors is a young man with type 1 diabetes.

The rearrangement links TRBV28 to TRBJ1-5; D unresolved. The CDR3 is 14 amino acids. Between the trimmed V and J ends, which lost 8 bases and 3 bases, there was a span of 14 bases. The germline CDR1 and CDR2 sequences are MDHEN and SYDVKM. The CDR3 nucleotides read TGTGCCAGCTTAGGGCAGCCATTCAATCAGCCCCAGCATTTT. Its protein is CASLGQPFNQPQHF.

This clone was counted between two and nine times. The chain combines TRBV19 with TRBJ1-5; D is undetermined. This CDR3 contains 15 residues. The germline V gene encodes CDR1 LNHDA and CDR2 SQIVND (reference sequence). V shed 4 bases and J shed 1 base, with 11 bases lying between them. The CDR3 sequence: CASSTTPRSNQPQHF. The DNA for the CDR3 is TGTGCCAGTAGTACCACACCCCGGAGCAATCAGCCCCAGCATTTT.